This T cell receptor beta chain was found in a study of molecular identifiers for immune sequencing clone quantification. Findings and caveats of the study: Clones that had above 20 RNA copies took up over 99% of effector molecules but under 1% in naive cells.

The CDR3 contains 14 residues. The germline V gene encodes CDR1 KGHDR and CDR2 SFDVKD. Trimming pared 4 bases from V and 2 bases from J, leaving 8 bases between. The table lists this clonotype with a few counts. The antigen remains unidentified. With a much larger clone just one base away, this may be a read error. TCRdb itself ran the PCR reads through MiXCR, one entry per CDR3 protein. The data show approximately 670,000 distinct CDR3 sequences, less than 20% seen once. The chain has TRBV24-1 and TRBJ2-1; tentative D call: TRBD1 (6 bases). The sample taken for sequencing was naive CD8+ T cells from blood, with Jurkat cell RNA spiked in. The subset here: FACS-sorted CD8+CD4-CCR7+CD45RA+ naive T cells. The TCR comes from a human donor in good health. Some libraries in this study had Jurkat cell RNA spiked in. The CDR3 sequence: CATSEGQPYNEQFF. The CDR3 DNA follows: TGTGCCACCAGTGAAGGACAGCCCTACAATGAGCAGTTCTTC.